The entry below gives a single T cell receptor beta chain sequence along with its context. The antigen it recognizes is unknown. Nothing much larger sits one base from this clone, and base qualities are not available. The collaborating institutions used their own protocols to collect whole blood in K2EDTA tubes. For TCRbeta analysis, collaborators shipped samples as frozen whole blood, isolated PBMCs, or DNA extracted from either of those sample types. The data derive from a study of blood T cell repertoires in COVID-19 (TCRdb year 2020). Regarding the research as a whole: Collaborator samples came from the United States, Italy and Spain and covered acute and convalescent phases of COVID-19. The sample metadata nearly always contained a de-identified subject ID, COVID-19 status, age in years and sex. HLA class I and class II types, where available, came from metadata supplied by the sample provider rather than from assay-based typing. Deeply sampled blood TCRbeta repertoires from subjects exposed to, actively infected with, or recovered from COVID-19 were included in the dataset. The prospective study material was composed of cDNA or gDNA derived from T cells, B-cell-depleted T cells, or PBMCs. The repertoires were released in a freely available public database meant as a resource for research on the immune response to SARS-CoV-2. The samples were drawn from two sources: the first 160 participants of the ongoing ImmuneRACE study, and over 950 subjects contributed by 6 global collaborators.

The immunoSEQ Assay, a bias-controlled multiplex PCR, was used to amplify TCRbeta CDR3 regions from genomic DNA. The authors' pipeline ran thus. Within the assay, amplification of reference gene primers was used to estimate how many nucleated cells each sample contained. To quantify the absolute abundance of each unique TCRbeta CDR3 rearrangement, sequence reads were collapsed and filtered. For each sample, productive Simpson clonality was calculated as the square root of Simpson's diversity index across productive rearrangements. The source is immuneACCESS, and TCRdb retained only in-frame sequences with V and J called. Part of the clones is not carried over; for the studies checked, unresolved V genes explain less than half of this, and the remainder is unexplained. V and J calls and clone size are as listed in that table; D and trimming were resolved from the DNA. The sample profile shows tens of thousands of clones; approximately 87% of them were found once. Together, the top ten hold roughly 5.6% of the sample.

Trimming removed 0 bases from V and 6 bases from J; the gene matches leave 3 bases unexplained. CDR1 and CDR2, per the germline V gene, are SGHVS and FQNEAQ. The CDR3 holds 14 amino acids from the cysteine to the phenylalanine. The CDR3 DNA has 42 bases and is translated from base 1. The paper as a whole reports these results and caveats: Clinical and demographic metadata were provided uncurated, with the amount varying by source and participant.

The TCR originated in a man aged 50 to 60 with active COVID-19. Sequencing was done on a sample of peripheral blood. The rearranged segments are TRBV7-8 and TRBJ2-5; the junction holds 8 bases that match TRBD2. The DNA sequence is as follows: TGTGCCAGCAGCTTAGCTAGCGGGATGAAGACCCAGTACTTC. Translation gives CASSLASGMKTQYF.